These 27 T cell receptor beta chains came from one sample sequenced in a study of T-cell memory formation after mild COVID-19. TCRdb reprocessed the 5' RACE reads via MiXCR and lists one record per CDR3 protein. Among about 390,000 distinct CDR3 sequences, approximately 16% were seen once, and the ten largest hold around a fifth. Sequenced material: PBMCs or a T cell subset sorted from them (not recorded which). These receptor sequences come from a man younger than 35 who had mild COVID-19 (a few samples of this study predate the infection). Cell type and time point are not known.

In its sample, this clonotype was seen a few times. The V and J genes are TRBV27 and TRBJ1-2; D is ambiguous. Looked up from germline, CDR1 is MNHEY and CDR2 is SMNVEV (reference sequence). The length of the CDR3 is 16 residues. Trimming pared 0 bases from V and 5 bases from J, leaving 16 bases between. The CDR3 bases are TGTGCCAGCAGTTTATCGGGGATTCAGTTTCGTTATGGCTACACCTTC. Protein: CASSLSGIQFRYGYTF.

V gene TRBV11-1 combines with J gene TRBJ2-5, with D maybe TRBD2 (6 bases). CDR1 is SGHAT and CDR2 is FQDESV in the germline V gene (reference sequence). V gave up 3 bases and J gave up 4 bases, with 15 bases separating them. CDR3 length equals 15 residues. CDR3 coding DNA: TGTGCCAGCAGCTTGCAGCGCGGCGGGGCAGAGACCCAGTACTTC. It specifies CASSLQRGGAETQYF.

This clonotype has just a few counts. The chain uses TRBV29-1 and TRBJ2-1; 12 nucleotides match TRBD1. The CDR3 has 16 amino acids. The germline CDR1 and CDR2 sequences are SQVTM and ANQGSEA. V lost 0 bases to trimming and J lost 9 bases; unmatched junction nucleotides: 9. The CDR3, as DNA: TGCAGCGTTGAAGATTTCATGGGACAGGGGGCCGGTGAGCAGTTCTTC. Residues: CSVEDFMGQGAGEQFF.

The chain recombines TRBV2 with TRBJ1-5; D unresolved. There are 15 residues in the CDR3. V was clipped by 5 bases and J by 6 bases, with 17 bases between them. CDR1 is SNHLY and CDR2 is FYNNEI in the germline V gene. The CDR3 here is CASSFYIHQIQPQHF. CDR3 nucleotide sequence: TGTGCCAGCAGTTTTTATATCCACCAAATTCAGCCCCAGCATTTT.

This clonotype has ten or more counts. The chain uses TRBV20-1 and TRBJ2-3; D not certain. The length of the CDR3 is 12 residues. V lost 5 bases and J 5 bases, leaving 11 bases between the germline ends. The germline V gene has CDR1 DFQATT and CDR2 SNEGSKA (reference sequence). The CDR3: CSAVGLGDTQYF. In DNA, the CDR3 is TGCAGTGCTGTGGGGTTGGGAGATACGCAGTATTTT.

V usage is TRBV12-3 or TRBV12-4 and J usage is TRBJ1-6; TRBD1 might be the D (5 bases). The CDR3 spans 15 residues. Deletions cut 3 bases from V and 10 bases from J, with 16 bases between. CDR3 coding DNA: TGTGCCAGCAGTTTTGCCCGGCTTGGGGGGTCACCCCTCCACTTT. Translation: CASSFARLGGSPLHF.

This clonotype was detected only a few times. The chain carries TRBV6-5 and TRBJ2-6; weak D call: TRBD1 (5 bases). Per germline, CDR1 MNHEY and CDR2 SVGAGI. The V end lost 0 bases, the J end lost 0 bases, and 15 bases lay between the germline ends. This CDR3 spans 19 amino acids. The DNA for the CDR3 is TGTGCCAGCAGTTACTCGATGGGGCTTGGAACCTCTGGGGCCAACGTCCTGACTTTC. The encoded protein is CASSYSMGLGTSGANVLTF.

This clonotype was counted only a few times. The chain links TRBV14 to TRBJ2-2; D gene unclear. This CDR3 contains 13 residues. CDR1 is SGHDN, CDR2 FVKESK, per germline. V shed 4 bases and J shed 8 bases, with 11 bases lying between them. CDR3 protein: CASSRQARGELFF. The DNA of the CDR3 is TGTGCCAGCAGCCGCCAAGCACGGGGGGAGCTGTTTTTT.

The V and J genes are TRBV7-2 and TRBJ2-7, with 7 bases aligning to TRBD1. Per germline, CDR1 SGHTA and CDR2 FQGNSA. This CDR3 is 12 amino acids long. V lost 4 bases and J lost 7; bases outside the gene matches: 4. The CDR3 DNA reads TGTGCCAGCAGCTACAGGGGTAGAGAGCAGTACTTC. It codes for CASSYRGREQYF.

In DNA form, the CDR3 reads TGTGCCAGCCGGGGCGGATTCAATTCACCCCTCCACTTT. Protein product: CASRGGFNSPLHF. The V and J genes are TRBV7-8 and TRBJ1-6; a possible D gene is TRBD1 (5 bases). The CDR3 runs to 13 residues. With 8 bases removed from V and 7 bases from J, the gap between germline ends came to 12 bases. CDR1 is SGHVS, CDR2 FQNEAQ, per germline.

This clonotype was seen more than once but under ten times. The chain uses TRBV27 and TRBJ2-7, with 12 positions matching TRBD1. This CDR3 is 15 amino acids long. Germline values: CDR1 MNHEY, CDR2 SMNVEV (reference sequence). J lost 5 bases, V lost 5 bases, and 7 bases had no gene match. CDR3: CASSPVGQGAHEQYF. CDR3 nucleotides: TGTGCCAGCAGTCCAGTGGGACAGGGGGCCCACGAGCAGTACTTC.

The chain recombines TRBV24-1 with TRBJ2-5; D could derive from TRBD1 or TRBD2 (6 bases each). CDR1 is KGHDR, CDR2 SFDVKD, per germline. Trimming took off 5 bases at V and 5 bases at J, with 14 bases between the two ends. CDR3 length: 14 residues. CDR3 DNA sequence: TGTGCCACCAGTGGGGACCGAGGGGGGGAGACCCAGTACTTC. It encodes CATSGDRGGETQYF.

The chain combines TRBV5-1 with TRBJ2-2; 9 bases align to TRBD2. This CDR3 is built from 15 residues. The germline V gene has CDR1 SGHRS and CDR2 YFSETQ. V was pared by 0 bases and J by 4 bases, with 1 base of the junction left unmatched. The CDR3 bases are TGCGCCAGCAGCTTGGAGACTAGCGGCACCGGGGAGCTGTTTTTT. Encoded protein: CASSLETSGTGELFF.

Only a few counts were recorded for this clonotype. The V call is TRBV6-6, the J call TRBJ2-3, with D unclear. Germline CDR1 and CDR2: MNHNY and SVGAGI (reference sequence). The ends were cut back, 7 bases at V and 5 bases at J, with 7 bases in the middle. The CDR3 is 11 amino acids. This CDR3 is CASTKGDTQYF. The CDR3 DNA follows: TGTGCCAGCACCAAGGGAGATACGCAGTATTTT.

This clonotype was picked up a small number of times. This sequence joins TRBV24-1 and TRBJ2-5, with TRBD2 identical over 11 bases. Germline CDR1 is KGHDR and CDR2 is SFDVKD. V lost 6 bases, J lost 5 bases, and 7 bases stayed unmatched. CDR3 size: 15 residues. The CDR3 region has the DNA TGTGCCACCAGTACTCTTCTAGCGGGGGGCGAGACCCAGTACTTC. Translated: CATSTLLAGGETQYF.

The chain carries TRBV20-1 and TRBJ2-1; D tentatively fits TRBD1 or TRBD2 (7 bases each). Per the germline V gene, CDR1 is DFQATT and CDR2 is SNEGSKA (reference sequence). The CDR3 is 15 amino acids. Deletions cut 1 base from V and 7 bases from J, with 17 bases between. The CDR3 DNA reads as TGCAGTGCTAGAGCAGGGGGGGGTCCGTGGAATGAGCAGTTCTTC. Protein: CSARAGGGPWNEQFF.

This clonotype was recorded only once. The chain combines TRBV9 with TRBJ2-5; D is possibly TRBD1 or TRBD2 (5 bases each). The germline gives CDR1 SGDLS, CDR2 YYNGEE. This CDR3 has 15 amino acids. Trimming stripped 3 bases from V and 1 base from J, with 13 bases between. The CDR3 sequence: CASSAGTVFQETQYF. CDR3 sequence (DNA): TGTGCCAGCAGCGCCGGGACCGTGTTCCAAGAGACCCAGTACTTC.

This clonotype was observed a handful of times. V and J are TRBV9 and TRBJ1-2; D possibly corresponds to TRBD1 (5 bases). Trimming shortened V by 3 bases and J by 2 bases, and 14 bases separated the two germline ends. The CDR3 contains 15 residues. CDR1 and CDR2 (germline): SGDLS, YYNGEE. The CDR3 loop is CASSGLGTGNYGYTF. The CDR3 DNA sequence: TGTGCCAGCAGCGGACTGGGGACCGGCAACTATGGCTACACCTTC.

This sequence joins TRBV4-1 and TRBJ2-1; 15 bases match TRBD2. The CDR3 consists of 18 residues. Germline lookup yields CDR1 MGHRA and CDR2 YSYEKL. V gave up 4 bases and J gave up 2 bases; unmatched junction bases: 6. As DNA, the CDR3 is TGCGCCAGCAGCCCCGGACTAGCGGGGGGGCCTCCCTACAATGAGCAGTTCTTC. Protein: CASSPGLAGGPPYNEQFF.

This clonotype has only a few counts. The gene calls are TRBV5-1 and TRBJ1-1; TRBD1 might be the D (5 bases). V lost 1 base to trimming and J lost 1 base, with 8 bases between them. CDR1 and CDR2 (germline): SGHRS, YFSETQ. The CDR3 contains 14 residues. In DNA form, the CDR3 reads TGCGCCAGCAGCTTGAACGGGGGGAACACTGAAGCTTTCTTT. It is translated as CASSLNGGNTEAFF.

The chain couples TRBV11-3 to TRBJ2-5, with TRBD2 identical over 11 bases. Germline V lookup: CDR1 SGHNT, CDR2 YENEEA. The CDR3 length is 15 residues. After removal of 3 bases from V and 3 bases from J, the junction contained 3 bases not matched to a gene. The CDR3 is CASSLGSGGEETQYF. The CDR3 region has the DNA TGTGCCAGCAGCTTGGGTAGCGGGGGGGAAGAGACCCAGTACTTC.

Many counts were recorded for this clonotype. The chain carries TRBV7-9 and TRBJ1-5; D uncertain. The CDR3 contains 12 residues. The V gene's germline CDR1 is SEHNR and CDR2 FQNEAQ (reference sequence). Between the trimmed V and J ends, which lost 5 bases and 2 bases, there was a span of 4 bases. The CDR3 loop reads CASSRGNQPQHF. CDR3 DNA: TGTGCCAGCAGCCGGGGCAATCAGCCCCAGCATTTT.

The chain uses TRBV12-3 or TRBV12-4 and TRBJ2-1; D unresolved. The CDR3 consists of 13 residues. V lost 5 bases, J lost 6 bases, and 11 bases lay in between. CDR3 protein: CASSPTLPNEQFF. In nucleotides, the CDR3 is TGTGCCAGCAGTCCCACCCTGCCCAATGAGCAGTTCTTC.

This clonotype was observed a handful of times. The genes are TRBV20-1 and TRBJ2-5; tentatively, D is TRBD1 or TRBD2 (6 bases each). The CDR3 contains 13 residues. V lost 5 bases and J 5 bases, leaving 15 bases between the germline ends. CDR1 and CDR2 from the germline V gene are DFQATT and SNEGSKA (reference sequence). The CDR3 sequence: CSAPGVTGETQYF. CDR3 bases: TGCAGTGCTCCGGGGGTTACAGGGGAGACCCAGTACTTC.

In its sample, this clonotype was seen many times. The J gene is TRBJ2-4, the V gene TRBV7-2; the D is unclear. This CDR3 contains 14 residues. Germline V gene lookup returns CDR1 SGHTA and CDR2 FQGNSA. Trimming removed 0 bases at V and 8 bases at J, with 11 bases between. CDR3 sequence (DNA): TGTGCCAGCAGCTTAGCAGGCCCTCGGGACATTCAGTACTTC. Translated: CASSLAGPRDIQYF.

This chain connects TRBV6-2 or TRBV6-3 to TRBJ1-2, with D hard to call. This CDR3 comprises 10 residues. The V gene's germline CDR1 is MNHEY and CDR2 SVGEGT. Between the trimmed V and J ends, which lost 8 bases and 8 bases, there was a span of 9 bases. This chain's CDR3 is CASGPSGYTF. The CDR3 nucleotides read TGTGCCAGCGGACCCAGCGGCTACACCTTC.

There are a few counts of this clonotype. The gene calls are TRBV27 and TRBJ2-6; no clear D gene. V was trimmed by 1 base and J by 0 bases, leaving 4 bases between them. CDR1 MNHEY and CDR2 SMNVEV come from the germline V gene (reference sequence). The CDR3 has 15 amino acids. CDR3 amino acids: CASSLFPSGANVLTF. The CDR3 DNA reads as TGTGCCAGCAGTTTATTCCCCTCTGGGGCCAACGTCCTGACTTTC.